This TCR beta chain is from a study of graft-versus-host responses after intestinal transplantation. Study information: Recipients obtained multivisceral, liver-intestinal, or isolated intestinal transplants.

As concerns this clone: What it binds is unknown.

Profiling relied on immunoSEQ multiplex PCR, and the TCRdb table lists in-frame clones only, not all of them. The sample has approximately 100,000 clones; about 88% are singletons. Looked up from germline, CDR1 is SGHRS and CDR2 is YFSETQ. V lost 4 bases to trimming and J lost 7 bases, with 18 bases between them. The CDR3 extends over 15 amino acids. The clonotype comes from a human donor who received an intestinal transplant. The rearrangement links TRBV5-1 to TRBJ1-5, with a possible D match to TRBD1 (5 bases). The input for sequencing was unstimulated CD4+ T cells sorted from spleen or lymph node cells, taken before intestinal transplant. This CDR3 reads CASSPGERGAQPQHF. The CDR3 bases are TGCGCCAGCAGCCCTGGTGAGAGGGGAGCGCAGCCCCAGCATTTT.